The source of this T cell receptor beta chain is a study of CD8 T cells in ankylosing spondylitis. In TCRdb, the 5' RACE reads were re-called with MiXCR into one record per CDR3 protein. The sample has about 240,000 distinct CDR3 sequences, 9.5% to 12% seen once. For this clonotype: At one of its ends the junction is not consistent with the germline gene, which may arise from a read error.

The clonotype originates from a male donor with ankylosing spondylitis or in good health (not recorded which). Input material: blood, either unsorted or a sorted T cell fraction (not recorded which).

The DNA for the CDR3 is TGTGCCAGCAGCATAGCGGGAGGGTACGAGCAGTACTTC. Translating it yields CASSIAGGYEQYF. The V and J genes are TRBV7-9 and TRBJ2-7; TRBD2 matches at 11 bases. CDR1 SEHNR and CDR2 FQNEAQ come from the germline V gene (reference sequence). The CDR3 is made up of 13 amino acids.